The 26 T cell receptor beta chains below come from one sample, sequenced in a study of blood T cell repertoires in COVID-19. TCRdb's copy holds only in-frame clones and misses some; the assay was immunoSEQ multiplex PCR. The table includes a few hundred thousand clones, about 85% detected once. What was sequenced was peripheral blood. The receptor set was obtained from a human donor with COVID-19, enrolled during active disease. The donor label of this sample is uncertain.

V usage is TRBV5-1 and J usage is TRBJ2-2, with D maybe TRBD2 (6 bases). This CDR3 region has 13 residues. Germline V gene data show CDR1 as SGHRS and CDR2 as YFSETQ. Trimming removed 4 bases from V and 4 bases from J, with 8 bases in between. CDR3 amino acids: CASSRESTGELFF. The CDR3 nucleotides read TGCGCCAGCAGCCGGGAGTCCACCGGGGAGCTGTTTTTT. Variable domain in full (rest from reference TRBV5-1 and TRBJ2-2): KAGVTQTPRYLIKTRGQQVTLSCSPISGHRSVSWYQQTPGQGLQFLFEYFSETQRNKGNFPGRFSGRQFSNSRSEMNVSTLELGDSALYLCASSRESTGELFFGEGSRLTVL.

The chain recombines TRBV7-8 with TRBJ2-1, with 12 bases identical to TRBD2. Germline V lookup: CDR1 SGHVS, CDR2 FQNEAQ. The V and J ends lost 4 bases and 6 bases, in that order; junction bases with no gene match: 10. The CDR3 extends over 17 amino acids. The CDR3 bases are TGTGCCAGCAGCTCGCGGACTAGCGGGGCTGGGGGCAATGAGCAGTTCTTC. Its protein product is CASSSRTSGAGGNEQFF.

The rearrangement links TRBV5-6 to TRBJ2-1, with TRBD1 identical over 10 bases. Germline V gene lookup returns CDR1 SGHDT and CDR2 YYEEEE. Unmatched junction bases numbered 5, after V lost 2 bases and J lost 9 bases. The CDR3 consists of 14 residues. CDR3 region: CASSFGTGVGEQFF. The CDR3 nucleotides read TGTGCCAGCAGCTTCGGGACAGGGGTGGGTGAGCAGTTCTTC. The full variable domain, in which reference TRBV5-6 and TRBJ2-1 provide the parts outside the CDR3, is DAGVTQSPTHLIKTRGQQVTLRCSPKSGHDTVSWYQQALGQGPQFIFQYYEEEERQRGNFPDRFSGHQFPNYSSELNVNALLLGDSALYLCASSFGTGVGEQFFGPGTRLTVL.

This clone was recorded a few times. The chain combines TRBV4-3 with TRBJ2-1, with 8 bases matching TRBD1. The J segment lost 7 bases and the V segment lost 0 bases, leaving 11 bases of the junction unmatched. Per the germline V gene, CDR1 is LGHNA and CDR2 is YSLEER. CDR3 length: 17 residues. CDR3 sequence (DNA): TGCGCCAGCAGCCAAGACCCAGGCGGACAGGGACGGAATGAGCAGTTCTTC. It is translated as CASSQDPGGQGRNEQFF.

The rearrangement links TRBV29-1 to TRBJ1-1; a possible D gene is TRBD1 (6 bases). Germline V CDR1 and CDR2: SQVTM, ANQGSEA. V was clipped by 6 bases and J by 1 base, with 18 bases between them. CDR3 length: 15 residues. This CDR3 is CSVRNRVARNTEAFF. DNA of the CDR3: TGCAGCGTGAGAAACAGGGTCGCACGGAACACTGAAGCTTTCTTT.

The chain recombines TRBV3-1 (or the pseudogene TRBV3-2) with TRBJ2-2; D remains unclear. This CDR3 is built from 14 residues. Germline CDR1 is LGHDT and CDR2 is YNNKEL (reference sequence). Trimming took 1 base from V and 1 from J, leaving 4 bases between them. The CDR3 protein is CASSQAGNTGELFF. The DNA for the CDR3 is TGTGCCAGCAGCCAAGCAGGGAACACCGGGGAGCTGTTTTTT.

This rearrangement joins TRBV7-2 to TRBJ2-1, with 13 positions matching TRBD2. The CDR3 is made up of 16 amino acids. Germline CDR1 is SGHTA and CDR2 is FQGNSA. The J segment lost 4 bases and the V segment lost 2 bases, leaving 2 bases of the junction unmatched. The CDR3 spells CASSLPLAGGYNEQFF. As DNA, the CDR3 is TGTGCCAGCAGCTTACCACTAGCGGGAGGGTACAATGAGCAGTTCTTC.

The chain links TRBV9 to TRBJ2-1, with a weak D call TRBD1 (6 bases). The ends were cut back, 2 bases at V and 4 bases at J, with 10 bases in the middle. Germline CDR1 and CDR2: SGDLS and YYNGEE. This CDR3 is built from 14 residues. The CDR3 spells CASSVRDKYNEQFF. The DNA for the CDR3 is TGTGCCAGCAGCGTGAGGGACAAGTACAATGAGCAGTTCTTC.

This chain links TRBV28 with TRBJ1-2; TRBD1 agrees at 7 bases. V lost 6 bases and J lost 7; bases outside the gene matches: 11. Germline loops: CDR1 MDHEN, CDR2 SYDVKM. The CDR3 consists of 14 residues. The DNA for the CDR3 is TGTGCCAGCAGACCGGCAGGGGGTTCTGGTGGCTACACCTTC. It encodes CASRPAGGSGGYTF.

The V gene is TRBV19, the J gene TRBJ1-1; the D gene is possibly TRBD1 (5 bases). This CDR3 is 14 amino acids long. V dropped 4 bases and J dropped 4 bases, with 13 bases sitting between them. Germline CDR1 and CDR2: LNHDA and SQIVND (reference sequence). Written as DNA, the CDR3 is TGTGCCAGTAGTAAAGAGGGCAGGGCCACTGAAGCTTTCTTT. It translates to CASSKEGRATEAFF. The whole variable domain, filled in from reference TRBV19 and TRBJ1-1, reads DGGITQSPKYLFRKEGQNVTLSCEQNLNHDAMYWYRQDPGQGLRLIYYSQIVNDFQKGDIAEGYSVSREKKESFPLTVTSAQKNPTAFYLCASSKEGRATEAFFGQGTRLTVV.

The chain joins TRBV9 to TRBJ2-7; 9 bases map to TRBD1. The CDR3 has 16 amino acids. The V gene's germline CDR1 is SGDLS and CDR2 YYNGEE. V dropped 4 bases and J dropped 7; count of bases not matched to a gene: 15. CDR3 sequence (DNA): TGTGCCAGCAGCCTTACCTCGGGACAGGGAGGGATGGAGCAGTACTTC. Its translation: CASSLTSGQGGMEQYF.

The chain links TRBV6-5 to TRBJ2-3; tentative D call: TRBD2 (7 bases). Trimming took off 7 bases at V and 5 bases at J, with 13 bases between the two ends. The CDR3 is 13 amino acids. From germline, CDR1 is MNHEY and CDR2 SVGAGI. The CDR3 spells CASTRGARDTQYF. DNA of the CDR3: TGTGCCAGCACTCGGGGGGCTAGAGATACGCAGTATTTT.

The CDR3 spells CASSPLTSGRSNEQFF. The CDR3 DNA is TGTGCCAGTAGTCCTTTGACTAGCGGGAGATCTAATGAGCAGTTCTTC. The chain couples TRBV19 to TRBJ2-1; 12 bases align to TRBD2. This CDR3 region has 16 residues. Germline V CDR1 and CDR2: LNHDA, SQIVND (reference sequence). V trimming: 5 bases; J trimming: 7 bases; junction bases outside the gene matches: 9.

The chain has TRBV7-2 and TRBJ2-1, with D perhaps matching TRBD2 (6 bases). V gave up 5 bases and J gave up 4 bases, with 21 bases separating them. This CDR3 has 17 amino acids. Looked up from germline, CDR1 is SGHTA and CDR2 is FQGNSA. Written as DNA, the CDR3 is TGTGCCAGCAGCCGGGACTCCCGGACTCAATCTTACAATGAGCAGTTCTTC. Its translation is CASSRDSRTQSYNEQFF. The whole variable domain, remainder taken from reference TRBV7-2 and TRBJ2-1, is GAGVSQSPSNKVTEKGKDVELRCDPISGHTALYWYRQSLGQGLEFLIYFQGNSAPDKSGLPSDRFSAERTGGSVSTLTIQRTQQEDSAVYLCASSRDSRTQSYNEQFFGPGTRLTVL.

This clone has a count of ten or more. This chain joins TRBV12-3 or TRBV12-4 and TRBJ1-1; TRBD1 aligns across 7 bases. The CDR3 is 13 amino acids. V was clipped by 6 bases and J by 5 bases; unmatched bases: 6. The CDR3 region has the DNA TGTGCCAGCAGCCCGGGACAGAGGACTGAAGCTTTCTTT. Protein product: CASSPGQRTEAFF.

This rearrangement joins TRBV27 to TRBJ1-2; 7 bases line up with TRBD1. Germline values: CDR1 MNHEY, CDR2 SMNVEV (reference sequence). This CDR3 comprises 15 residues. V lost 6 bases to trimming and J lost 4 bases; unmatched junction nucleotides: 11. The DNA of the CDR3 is TGTGCCAGCAGGTTAAACAGGGGAGCGGGCTATGGCTACACCTTC. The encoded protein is CASRLNRGAGYGYTF.

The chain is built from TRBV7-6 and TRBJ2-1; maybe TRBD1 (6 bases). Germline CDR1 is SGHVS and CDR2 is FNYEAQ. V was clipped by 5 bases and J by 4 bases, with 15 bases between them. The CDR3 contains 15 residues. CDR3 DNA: TGTGCCAGCAGCCCTACAGGGTCCAATTACAATGAGCAGTTCTTC. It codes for CASSPTGSNYNEQFF. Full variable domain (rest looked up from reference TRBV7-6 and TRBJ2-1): GAGVSQSPRYKVTKRGQDVALRCDPISGHVSLYWYRQALGQGPEFLTYFNYEAQQDKSGLPNDRFSAERPEGSISTLTIQRTEQRDSAMYRCASSPTGSNYNEQFFGPGTRLTVL.

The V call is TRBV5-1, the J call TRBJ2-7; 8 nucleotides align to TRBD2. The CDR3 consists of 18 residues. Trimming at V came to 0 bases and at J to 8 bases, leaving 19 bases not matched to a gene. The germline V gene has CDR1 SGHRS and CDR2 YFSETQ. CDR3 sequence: CASSLVSGGTRLFPQQYF. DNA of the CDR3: TGCGCCAGCAGCTTGGTGTCGGGGGGGACCCGTCTTTTCCCTCAGCAGTACTTC.

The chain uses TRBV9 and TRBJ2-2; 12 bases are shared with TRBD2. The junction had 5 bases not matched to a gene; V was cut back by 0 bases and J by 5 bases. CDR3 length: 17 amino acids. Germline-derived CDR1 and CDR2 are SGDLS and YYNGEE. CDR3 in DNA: TGTGCCAGCAGCGTAGTACTAGCGGGAGGAGGGACCGGGGAGCTGTTTTTT. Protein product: CASSVVLAGGGTGELFF.

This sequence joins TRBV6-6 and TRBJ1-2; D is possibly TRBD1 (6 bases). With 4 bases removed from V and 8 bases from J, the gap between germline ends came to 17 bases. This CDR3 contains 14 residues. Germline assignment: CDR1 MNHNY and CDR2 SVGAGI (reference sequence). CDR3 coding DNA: TGTGCCAGCAGTTCGATAAACAGGGTCAGCGGCTACACCTTC. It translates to CASSSINRVSGYTF.

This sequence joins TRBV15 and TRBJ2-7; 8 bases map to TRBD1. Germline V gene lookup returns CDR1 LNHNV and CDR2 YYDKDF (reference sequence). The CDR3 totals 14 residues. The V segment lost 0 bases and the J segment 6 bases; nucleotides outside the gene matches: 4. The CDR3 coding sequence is TGTGCCACCAGCAGAGAGCAGGGGGCTGGCGAGCAGTACTTC. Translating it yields CATSREQGAGEQYF.

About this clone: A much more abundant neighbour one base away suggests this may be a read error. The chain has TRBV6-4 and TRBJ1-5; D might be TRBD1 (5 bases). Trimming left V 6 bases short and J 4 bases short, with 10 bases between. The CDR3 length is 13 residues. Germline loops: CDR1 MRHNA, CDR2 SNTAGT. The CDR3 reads CASSRTQNQPQHF. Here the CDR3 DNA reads TGTGCCAGCAGCCGGACACAAAATCAGCCCCAGCATTTT.

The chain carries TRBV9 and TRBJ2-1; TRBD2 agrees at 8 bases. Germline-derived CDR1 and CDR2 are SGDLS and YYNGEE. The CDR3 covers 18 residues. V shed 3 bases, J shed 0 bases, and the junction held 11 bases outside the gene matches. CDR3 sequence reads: CASSGNPLAVSSYNEQFF. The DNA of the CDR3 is TGTGCCAGCAGCGGCAACCCACTAGCGGTCAGCTCCTACAATGAGCAGTTCTTC. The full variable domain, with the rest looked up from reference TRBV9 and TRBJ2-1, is DSGVTQTPKHLITATGQRVTLRCSPRSGDLSVYWYQQSLDQGLQFLIQYYNGEERAKGNILERFSAQQFPDLHSELNLSSLELGDSALYFCASSGNPLAVSSYNEQFFGPGTRLTVL.

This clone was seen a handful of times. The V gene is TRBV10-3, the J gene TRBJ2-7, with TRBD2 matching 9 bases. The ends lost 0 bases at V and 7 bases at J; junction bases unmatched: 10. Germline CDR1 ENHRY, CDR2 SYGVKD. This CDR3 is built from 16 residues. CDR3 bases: TGTGCCATCAGTGAGTCCTTGGCTAGCGGGACCGGAGAGCAGTACTTC. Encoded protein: CAISESLASGTGEQYF.

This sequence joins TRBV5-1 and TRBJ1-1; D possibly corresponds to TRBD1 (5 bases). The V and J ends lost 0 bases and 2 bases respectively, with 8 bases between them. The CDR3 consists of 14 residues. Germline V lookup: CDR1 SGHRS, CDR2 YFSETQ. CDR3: CASSLATVNTEAFF. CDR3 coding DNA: TGCGCCAGCAGCTTGGCGACAGTTAACACTGAAGCTTTCTTT.

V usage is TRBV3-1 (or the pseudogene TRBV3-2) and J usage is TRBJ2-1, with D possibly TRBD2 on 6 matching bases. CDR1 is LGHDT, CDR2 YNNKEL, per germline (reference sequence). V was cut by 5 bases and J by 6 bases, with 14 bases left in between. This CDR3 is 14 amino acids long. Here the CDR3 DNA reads TGTGCCAGCAGCTCGGGACTCCGAGGCAATGAGCAGTTCTTC. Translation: CASSSGLRGNEQFF.